The rows below give T cell receptor beta chains drawn from one sample of a study of identical twins. One entry per CDR3 protein, called by TCRdb with MiXCR from the 5' RACE reads. This table holds over 550,000 distinct CDR3 sequences, 7% to 7.5% found once. Another study also made use of these data, one on yellow fever vaccine responses in identical twins.

The sequenced sample consisted of PBMCs. The receptors derive from a young woman in good health. CDR3s include the opening cysteine and the closing phenylalanine or tryptophan. Fields, in order: V gene, D gene, clone size, J gene, CDR3 protein, CDR3 DNA. The D gene is left open where the match is weak. Size is omitted from some rows. Given values are once, few, many or a class for expanded clones.

V gene: TRBV12-3/TRBV12-4
D gene: NA
clone size: many
J gene: TRBJ2-6
CDR3 protein: CASSLGGASSGANVLTF
CDR3 DNA: TGTGCCAGCAGTTTAGGTGGGGCCTCGTCCGGGGCCAACGTCCTGACTTTC

V gene: TRBV4-1
D gene: NA
clone size: few
J gene: TRBJ2-4
CDR3 protein: CASSQDRGLAKNIQYF
CDR3 DNA: TGCGCCAGCAGCCAAGACAGGGGTTTAGCCAAAAACATTCAGTACTTC

V gene: TRBV28
D gene: NA
clone size: NA
J gene: TRBJ2-7
CDR3 protein: CASNKTPGHVF
CDR3 DNA: TGTGCCAGCAACAAAACTCCGGGCCATGTCTTC

V gene: TRBV20-1
D gene: NA
clone size: few
J gene: TRBJ2-5
CDR3 protein: CSAQPTSGETQYF
CDR3 DNA: TGCAGTGCTCAACCGACTAGTGGAGAGACCCAGTACTTC

V gene: TRBV7-9
D gene: NA
clone size: few
J gene: TRBJ2-2
CDR3 protein: CASSLSLGPSTGELFF
CDR3 DNA: TGTGCCAGCAGCTTAAGTTTGGGACCTAGCACGGGGGAGCTGTTTTTT

V gene: TRBV6-1
D gene: NA
clone size: few
J gene: TRBJ2-3
CDR3 protein: CASRISGPSTDTQYF
CDR3 DNA: TGTGCCAGCAGAATCTCAGGGCCTAGCACAGATACGCAGTATTTT

V gene: TRBV4-1
D gene: NA
clone size: NA
J gene: TRBJ2-1
CDR3 protein: CASSQRQGIFNEQFF
CDR3 DNA: TGCGCCAGCAGCCAAAGGCAGGGTATATTCAATGAGCAGTTCTTC

V gene: TRBV7-2
D gene: NA
clone size: many
J gene: TRBJ1-3
CDR3 protein: CASSAGGGGGNTIYF
CDR3 DNA: TGTGCCAGCTCCGCCGGTGGAGGTGGGGGAAACACCATATATTTT

V gene: TRBV7-9
D gene: TRBD2
clone size: few
J gene: TRBJ2-5
CDR3 protein: CASSSRLAGRETQYF
CDR3 DNA: TGTGCCAGCAGCTCCCGACTAGCGGGGAGAGAGACCCAGTACTTC

V gene: TRBV18
D gene: NA
clone size: NA
J gene: TRBJ2-1
CDR3 protein: CASSPTGPANEQFF
CDR3 DNA: TGTGCCAGCTCACCGACGGGCCCTGCAAATGAGCAGTTCTTC

V gene: TRBV20-1
D gene: NA
clone size: NA
J gene: TRBJ2-2
CDR3 protein: CSARDLVAGELFF
CDR3 DNA: TGCAGTGCTAGAGATTTAGTGGCCGGGGAGCTGTTTTTT

V gene: TRBV2
D gene: NA
clone size: NA
J gene: TRBJ2-7
CDR3 protein: CASSEDWSSYEQYF
CDR3 DNA: TGTGCCAGCAGTGAAGATTGGAGCTCCTACGAGCAGTACTTC

V gene: TRBV10-3
D gene: TRBD1
clone size: NA
J gene: TRBJ1-4
CDR3 protein: CATRDSREKLFF
CDR3 DNA: TGTGCCACCCGGGACAGTCGTGAAAAACTGTTTTTT

V gene: TRBV3-1
D gene: TRBD2
clone size: few
J gene: TRBJ2-5
CDR3 protein: CASIPSGGLQETQYF
CDR3 DNA: TGTGCCAGCATCCCTAGCGGGGGGTTACAAGAGACCCAGTACTTC

V gene: TRBV4-1
D gene: NA
clone size: many
J gene: TRBJ2-5
CDR3 protein: CASSQDWGSGETQYF
CDR3 DNA: TGCGCCAGCAGCCAAGATTGGGGGTCTGGGGAGACCCAGTACTTC

V gene: TRBV27
D gene: NA
clone size: few
J gene: TRBJ1-1
CDR3 protein: CASPHLSEAFF
CDR3 DNA: TGTGCCAGCCCTCATCTAAGTGAAGCTTTCTTT

V gene: TRBV29-1
D gene: TRBD1
clone size: few
J gene: TRBJ1-1
CDR3 protein: CSVEGYRGNTEAFF
CDR3 DNA: TGCAGCGTTGAAGGATACAGGGGAAACACTGAAGCTTTCTTT

V gene: TRBV10-3
D gene: NA
clone size: NA
J gene: TRBJ2-7
CDR3 protein: CATKGGGTDSYEQYF
CDR3 DNA: TGTGCCACGAAGGGGGGTGGGACGGACTCCTACGAGCAGTACTTC

V gene: TRBV4-1
D gene: NA
clone size: many
J gene: TRBJ1-1
CDR3 protein: CASSPPWGGLNTEAFF
CDR3 DNA: TGCGCCAGCAGCCCTCCCTGGGGGGGACTGAACACTGAAGCTTTCTTT

V gene: TRBV24-1
D gene: NA
clone size: many
J gene: TRBJ2-1
CDR3 protein: CATSAWPGLNNEQFF
CDR3 DNA: TGTGCCACCAGTGCCTGGCCAGGGTTGAACAATGAGCAGTTCTTC

V gene: TRBV12-3/TRBV12-4
D gene: TRBD2
clone size: few
J gene: TRBJ2-1
CDR3 protein: CASSLAGAIYNEQFF
CDR3 DNA: TGTGCCAGCAGCTTAGCGGGAGCGATCTACAATGAGCAGTTCTTC

V gene: TRBV4-1
D gene: TRBD1
clone size: few
J gene: TRBJ2-4
CDR3 protein: CASSQGQGALSNIQYF
CDR3 DNA: TGCGCCAGCAGCCAAGGGCAGGGGGCGCTGAGTAACATTCAGTACTTC

V gene: TRBV12-3/TRBV12-4
D gene: NA
clone size: many
J gene: TRBJ1-3
CDR3 protein: CASSMGHLSGNTIYF
CDR3 DNA: TGTGCCAGCAGTATGGGACACCTCTCTGGAAACACCATATATTTT

V gene: TRBV20-1
D gene: NA
clone size: few
J gene: TRBJ1-1
CDR3 protein: CSANRIGVYTEAFF
CDR3 DNA: TGCAGTGCTAACAGGATCGGGGTGTACACTGAAGCTTTCTTT

V gene: TRBV27
D gene: NA
clone size: NA
J gene: TRBJ2-7
CDR3 protein: CASKGSRGRYEQYF
CDR3 DNA: TGTGCCAGCAAGGGTAGCAGGGGGAGGTACGAGCAGTACTTC

V gene: TRBV20-1
D gene: TRBD2
clone size: few
J gene: TRBJ2-1
CDR3 protein: CSASDTSGGHSYNEQFF
CDR3 DNA: TGCAGTGCTAGCGATACTAGCGGGGGGCACTCCTACAATGAGCAGTTCTTC

V gene: TRBV27
D gene: NA
clone size: many
J gene: TRBJ2-2
CDR3 protein: CATRRTWGTGELFF
CDR3 DNA: TGTGCCACCCGACGGACCTGGGGGACCGGGGAGCTGTTTTTT

V gene: TRBV3-1
D gene: NA
clone size: few
J gene: TRBJ2-7
CDR3 protein: CASSPQSGGEQYF
CDR3 DNA: TGTGCCAGCAGCCCTCAGTCAGGTGGGGAGCAGTACTTC

V gene: TRBV2
D gene: TRBD2
clone size: NA
J gene: TRBJ2-1
CDR3 protein: CASCLRRGATISYNEQFF
CDR3 DNA: TGTGCCAGCTGTTTACGGCGGGGGGCTACTATCTCCTACAATGAGCAGTTCTTC

V gene: TRBV10-3
D gene: TRBD2
clone size: NA
J gene: TRBJ2-1
CDR3 protein: CAISEPTSHNEQFF
CDR3 DNA: TGTGCCATCAGTGAGCCGACTAGCCACAATGAGCAGTTCTTC

V gene: TRBV12-3/TRBV12-4
D gene: NA
clone size: few
J gene: TRBJ2-1
CDR3 protein: CASRTPGAEQFF
CDR3 DNA: TGTGCCAGCAGGACCCCCGGCGCTGAGCAGTTCTTC

V gene: TRBV12-3/TRBV12-4
D gene: NA
clone size: many
J gene: TRBJ2-2
CDR3 protein: CASSTSSAWTGELFF
CDR3 DNA: NA

V gene: TRBV12-3/TRBV12-4
D gene: NA
clone size: many
J gene: TRBJ1-2
CDR3 protein: CASSWGTSNYGYTF
CDR3 DNA: TGTGCCAGCAGTTGGGGAACGTCTAACTATGGCTACACCTTC

V gene: TRBV10-3
D gene: TRBD1
clone size: NA
J gene: TRBJ1-1
CDR3 protein: CAITKDRALMNTEAFF
CDR3 DNA: TGTGCCATCACCAAGGACAGGGCCCTCATGAACACTGAAGCTTTCTTT

V gene: TRBV7-2
D gene: NA
clone size: few
J gene: TRBJ2-7
CDR3 protein: CASSGDRSSYEQYF
CDR3 DNA: TGTGCCAGCAGCGGAGACCGGAGCTCCTACGAGCAGTACTTC

V gene: TRBV5-6
D gene: NA
clone size: NA
J gene: TRBJ1-3
CDR3 protein: CASSTMTRVDISGNTIYF
CDR3 DNA: TGTGCCAGCAGTACTATGACGAGGGTCGATATCTCTGGAAACACCATATATTTT

V gene: TRBV24-1
D gene: TRBD1
clone size: few
J gene: TRBJ1-5
CDR3 protein: CATSDPRQGSRTQHF
CDR3 DNA: TGTGCCACCAGTGACCCTAGACAGGGCAGTCGTACCCAGCATTTT

V gene: TRBV29-1
D gene: NA
clone size: many
J gene: TRBJ2-3
CDR3 protein: CSVEDRRTDTQYF
CDR3 DNA: TGCAGCGTTGAGGATCGACGCACAGATACGCAGTATTTT

V gene: TRBV2
D gene: NA
clone size: many
J gene: TRBJ1-1
CDR3 protein: CASSKTLNTEAFF
CDR3 DNA: TGTGCCAGCAGCAAGACCCTGAACACTGAAGCTTTCTTT

V gene: TRBV5-1
D gene: NA
clone size: few
J gene: TRBJ1-5
CDR3 protein: CALSGGKSNQPQHF
CDR3 DNA: TGCGCCCTCTCCGGGGGGAAGAGCAATCAGCCCCAGCATTTT

V gene: TRBV10-3
D gene: NA
clone size: NA
J gene: TRBJ1-3
CDR3 protein: CAIQGGGNTIYF
CDR3 DNA: TGTGCCATTCAGGGAGGTGGAAACACCATATATTTT

V gene: TRBV29-1
D gene: TRBD2
clone size: many
J gene: TRBJ2-1
CDR3 protein: CSVVPLAGSYNEQFF
CDR3 DNA: TGCAGCGTTGTCCCCCTAGCGGGGTCATACAATGAGCAGTTCTTC

V gene: TRBV10-3
D gene: NA
clone size: many
J gene: TRBJ2-1
CDR3 protein: CAISEREGGNEQFF
CDR3 DNA: TGTGCCATCAGTGAGAGAGAGGGAGGAAATGAGCAGTTCTTC

V gene: TRBV6-1
D gene: NA
clone size: many
J gene: TRBJ1-5
CDR3 protein: CASTVSGAKQPQHF
CDR3 DNA: TGTGCCAGCACGGTCTCCGGGGCCAAGCAGCCCCAGCATTTT

V gene: TRBV4-1
D gene: NA
clone size: NA
J gene: TRBJ1-6
CDR3 protein: CASSQEVTYNSPLHF
CDR3 DNA: TGCGCCAGCAGCCAAGAGGTGACCTATAATTCACCCCTCCACTTT

V gene: TRBV12-3/TRBV12-4
D gene: NA
clone size: few
J gene: TRBJ2-5
CDR3 protein: CASRISGLETQYF
CDR3 DNA: TGTGCCAGCAGGATCTCAGGGTTGGAGACCCAGTACTTC